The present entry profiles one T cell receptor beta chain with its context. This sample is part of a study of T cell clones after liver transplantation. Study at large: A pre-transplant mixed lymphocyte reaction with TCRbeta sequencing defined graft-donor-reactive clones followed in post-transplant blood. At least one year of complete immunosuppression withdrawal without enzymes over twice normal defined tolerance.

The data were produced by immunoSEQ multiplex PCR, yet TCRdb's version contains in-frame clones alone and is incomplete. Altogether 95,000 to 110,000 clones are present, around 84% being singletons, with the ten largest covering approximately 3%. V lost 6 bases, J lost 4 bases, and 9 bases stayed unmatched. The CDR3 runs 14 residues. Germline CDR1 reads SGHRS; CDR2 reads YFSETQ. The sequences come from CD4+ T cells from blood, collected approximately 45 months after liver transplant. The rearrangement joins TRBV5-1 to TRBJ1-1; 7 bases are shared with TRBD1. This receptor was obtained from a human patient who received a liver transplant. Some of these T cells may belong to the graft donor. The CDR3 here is CASTKGGGFTEAFF. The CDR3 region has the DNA TGCGCCAGCACGAAAGGGGGCGGATTCACTGAAGCTTTCTTT.